Given below is one TCR beta chain in context. Antigen unknown. The sample belongs to a study of T cells after yellow fever vaccination. Study details: Fractions low in cell number were prepared with SMART-Seq v4 Ultra Low Input. Broader study findings: Shared CD4/CD8 clonotypes were a small share, likely from convergent recombination.

MiXCR was run by TCRdb on the 5' RACE reads, yielding one entry per CDR3 protein. Among hundreds of thousands of distinct CDR3 sequences, around an eighth were seen once, and the ten largest hold under 15%. Specimen: PBMCs, collected on the day of the yellow fever booster vaccination. This clonotype was obtained from a young man who received the YFV17D yellow fever vaccine.

The DNA for the CDR3 is TGTGCCACCACCGGGACAGCTCCTGAGAAACTGTTTTTT. Translating gives CATTGTAPEKLFF. This chain links TRBV19 with TRBJ1-4; 7 positions agree with TRBD1. Trimming took 10 bases from V and 11 from J; bases not matched to a gene: 13. This CDR3 region has 13 residues. The V gene's germline CDR1 is LNHDA and CDR2 SQIVND (reference sequence). The full variable domain, completed using reference TRBV19 and TRBJ1-4, is DGGITQSPKYLFRKEGQNVTLSCEQNLNHDAMYWYRQDPGQGLRLIYYSQIVNDFQKGDIAEGYSVSREKKESFPLTVTSAQKNPTAFYLCATTGTAPEKLFFGSGTQLSVL.